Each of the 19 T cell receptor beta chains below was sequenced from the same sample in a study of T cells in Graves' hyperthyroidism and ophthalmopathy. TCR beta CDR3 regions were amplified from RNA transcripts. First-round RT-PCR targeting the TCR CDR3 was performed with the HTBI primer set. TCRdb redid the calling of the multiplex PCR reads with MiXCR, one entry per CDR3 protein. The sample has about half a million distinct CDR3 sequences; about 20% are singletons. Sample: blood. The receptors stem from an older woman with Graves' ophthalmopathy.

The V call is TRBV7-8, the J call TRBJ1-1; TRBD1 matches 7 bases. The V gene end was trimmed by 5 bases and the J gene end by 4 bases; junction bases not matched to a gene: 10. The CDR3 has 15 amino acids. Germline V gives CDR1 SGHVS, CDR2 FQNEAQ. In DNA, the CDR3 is TGTGCCAGCAGCCAACGACAGGGTTGGGGCACTGAAGCTTTCTTT. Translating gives CASSQRQGWGTEAFF.

The DNA for the CDR3 is TGCGCCAGCAGCTTAGAGCAGGGGGCTGGAAACACCATATATTTT. Amino acids: CASSLEQGAGNTIYF. The genes are TRBV5-1 and TRBJ1-3, with TRBD1 matching 7 bases. The junction had 4 bases not matched to a gene; V was cut back by 2 bases and J by 2 bases. The CDR3 loop spans 15 amino acids. Germline V gene lookup returns CDR1 SGHRS and CDR2 YFSETQ.

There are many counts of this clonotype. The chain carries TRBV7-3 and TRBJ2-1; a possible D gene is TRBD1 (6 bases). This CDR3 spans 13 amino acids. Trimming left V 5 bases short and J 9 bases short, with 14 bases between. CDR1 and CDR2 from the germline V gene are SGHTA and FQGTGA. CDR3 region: CASSQSGQREQFF. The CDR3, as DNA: TGTGCCAGCAGCCAATCAGGACAGCGTGAGCAGTTCTTC. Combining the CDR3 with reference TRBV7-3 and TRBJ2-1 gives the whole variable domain GAGVSQTPSNKVTEKGKYVELRCDPISGHTALYWYRQSLGQGPEFLIYFQGTGAADDSGLPNDRFFAVRPEGSVSTLKIQRTERGDSAVYLCASSQSGQREQFFGPGTRLTVL.

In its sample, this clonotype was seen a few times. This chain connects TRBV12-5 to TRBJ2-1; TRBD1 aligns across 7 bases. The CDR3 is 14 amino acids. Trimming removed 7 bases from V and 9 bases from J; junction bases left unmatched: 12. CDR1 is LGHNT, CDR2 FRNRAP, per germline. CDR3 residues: CASVQGSLALEQFF. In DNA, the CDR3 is TGTGCTAGTGTACAGGGGTCTCTTGCACTTGAGCAGTTCTTC.

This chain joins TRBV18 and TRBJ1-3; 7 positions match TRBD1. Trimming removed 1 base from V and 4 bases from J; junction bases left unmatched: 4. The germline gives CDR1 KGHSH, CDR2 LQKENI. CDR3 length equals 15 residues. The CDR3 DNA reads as TGTGCCAGCTCACCACAACAGGGGTCGGGAAACACCATATATTTT. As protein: CASSPQQGSGNTIYF.

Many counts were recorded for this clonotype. This CDR3 is CAISEVAAEAFF. The CDR3 DNA follows: TGTGCCATCAGTGAGGTGGCAGCGGAAGCTTTCTTT. This chain joins TRBV10-3 and TRBJ1-1; D not certain. Deletions cut 2 bases from V and 8 bases from J, with 9 bases between. Germline assignment: CDR1 ENHRY and CDR2 SYGVKD. The CDR3 extends over 12 amino acids.

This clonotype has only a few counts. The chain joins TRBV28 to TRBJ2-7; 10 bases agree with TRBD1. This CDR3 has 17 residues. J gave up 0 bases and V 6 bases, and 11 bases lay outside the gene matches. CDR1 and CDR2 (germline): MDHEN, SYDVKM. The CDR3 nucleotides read TGTGCCAGCAGGGGCGGGACAGGGGCCGTAAGCTCCTACGAGCAGTACTTC. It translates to CASRGGTGAVSSYEQYF.

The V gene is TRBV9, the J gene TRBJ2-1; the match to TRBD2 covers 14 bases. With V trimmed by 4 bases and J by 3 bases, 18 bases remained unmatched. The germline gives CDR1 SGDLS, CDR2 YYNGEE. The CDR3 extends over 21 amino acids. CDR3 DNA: TGTGCCAGCAGCCCCGGCAGGATGGGACTAGCGGGAGTCCGCCTCTACAATGAGCAGTTCTTC. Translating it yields CASSPGRMGLAGVRLYNEQFF.

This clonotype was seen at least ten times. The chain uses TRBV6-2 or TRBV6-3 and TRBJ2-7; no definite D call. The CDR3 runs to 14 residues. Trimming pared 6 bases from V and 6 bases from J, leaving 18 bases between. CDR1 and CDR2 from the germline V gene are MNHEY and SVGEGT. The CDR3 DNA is TGTGCCAGCAGCCCCCTCGGACGGCTATCCGAGCAGTACTTC. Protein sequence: CASSPLGRLSEQYF.

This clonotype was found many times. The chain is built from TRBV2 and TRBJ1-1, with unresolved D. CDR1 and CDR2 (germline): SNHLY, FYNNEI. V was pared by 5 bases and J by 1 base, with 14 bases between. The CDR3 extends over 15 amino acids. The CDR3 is CASSPQDGRNTEAFF. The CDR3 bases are TGTGCCAGCAGTCCCCAGGACGGAAGGAACACTGAAGCTTTCTTT. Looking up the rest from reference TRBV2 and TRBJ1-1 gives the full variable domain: EPEVTQTPSHQVTQMGQEVILRCVPISNHLYFYWYRQILGQKVEFLVSFYNNEISEKSEIFDDQFSVERPDGSNFTLKIRSTKLEDSAMYFCASSPQDGRNTEAFFGQGTRLTVV.

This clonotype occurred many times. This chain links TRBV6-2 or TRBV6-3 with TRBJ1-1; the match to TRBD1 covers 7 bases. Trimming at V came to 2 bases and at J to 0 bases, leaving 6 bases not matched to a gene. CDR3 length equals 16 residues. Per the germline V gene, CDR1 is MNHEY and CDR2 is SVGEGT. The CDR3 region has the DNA TGTGCCAGCAGTTACCCCCCGGGACAGTTGAACACTGAAGCTTTCTTT. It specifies CASSYPPGQLNTEAFF.

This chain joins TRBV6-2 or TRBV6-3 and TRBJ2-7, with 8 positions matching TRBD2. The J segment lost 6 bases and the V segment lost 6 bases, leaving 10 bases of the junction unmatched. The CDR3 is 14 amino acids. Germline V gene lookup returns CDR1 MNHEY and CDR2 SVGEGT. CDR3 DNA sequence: TGTGCCAGCAGCCTGGGGGGACTAGTCGGCGAGCAGTACTTC. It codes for CASSLGGLVGEQYF.

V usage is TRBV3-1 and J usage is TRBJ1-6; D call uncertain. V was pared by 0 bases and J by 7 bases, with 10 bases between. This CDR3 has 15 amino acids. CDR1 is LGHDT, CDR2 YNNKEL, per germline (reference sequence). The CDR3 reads CASSQESRRNSPLHF. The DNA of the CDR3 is TGTGCCAGCAGCCAAGAAAGTAGACGGAATTCACCCCTCCACTTT.

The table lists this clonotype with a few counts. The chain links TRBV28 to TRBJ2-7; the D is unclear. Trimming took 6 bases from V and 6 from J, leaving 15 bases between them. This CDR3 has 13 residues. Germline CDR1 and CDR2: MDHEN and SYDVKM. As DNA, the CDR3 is TGTGCCAGCAGCATCCGGGCCCCTGCCGAGCAGTACTTC. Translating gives CASSIRAPAEQYF.

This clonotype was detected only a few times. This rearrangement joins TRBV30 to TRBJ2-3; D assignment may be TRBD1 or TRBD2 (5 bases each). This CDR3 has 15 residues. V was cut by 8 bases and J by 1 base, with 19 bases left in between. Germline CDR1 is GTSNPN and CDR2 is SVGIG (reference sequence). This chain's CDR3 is CARKTGQGGTDTQYF. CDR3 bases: TGTGCCCGAAAAACGGGGCAGGGTGGCACAGATACGCAGTATTTT.

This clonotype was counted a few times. CDR3 protein: CASSYTGTSGMPYF. In DNA, the CDR3 is TGTGCCAGCAGCTATACCGGGACTAGCGGGATGCCGTACTTC. The chain carries TRBV7-9 and TRBJ2-7; 13 bases line up with TRBD2. The CDR3 runs to 14 residues. Germline V gene sequence: CDR1 SEHNR, CDR2 FQNEAQ (reference sequence). J was trimmed by 12 bases and V by 4 bases; bases with no gene match: 9.

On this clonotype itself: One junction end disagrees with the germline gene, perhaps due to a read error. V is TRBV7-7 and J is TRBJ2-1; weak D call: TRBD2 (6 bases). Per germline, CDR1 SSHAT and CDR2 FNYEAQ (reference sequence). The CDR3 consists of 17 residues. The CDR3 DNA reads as TGTGCTAGCAGCCTCGGGACCCCGGGGGAGTATTTTAATGAGCAGTTCTTC. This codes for CASSLGTPGEYFNEQFF.

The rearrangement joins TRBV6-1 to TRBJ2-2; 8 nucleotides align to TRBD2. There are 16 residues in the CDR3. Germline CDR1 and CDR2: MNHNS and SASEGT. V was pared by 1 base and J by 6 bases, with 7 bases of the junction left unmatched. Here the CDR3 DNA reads TGTGCCAGCAGTGAAGGGGTCGGGAGGGCCCCCGGGGAGCTGTTTTTT. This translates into CASSEGVGRAPGELFF.

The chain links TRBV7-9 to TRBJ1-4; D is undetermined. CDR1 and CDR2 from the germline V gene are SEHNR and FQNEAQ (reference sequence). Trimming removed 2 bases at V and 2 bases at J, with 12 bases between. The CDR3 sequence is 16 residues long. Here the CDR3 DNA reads TGTGCCAGCAGCTTAAACTTGGCAGAGACTAATGAAAAACTGTTTTTT. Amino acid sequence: CASSLNLAETNEKLFF.